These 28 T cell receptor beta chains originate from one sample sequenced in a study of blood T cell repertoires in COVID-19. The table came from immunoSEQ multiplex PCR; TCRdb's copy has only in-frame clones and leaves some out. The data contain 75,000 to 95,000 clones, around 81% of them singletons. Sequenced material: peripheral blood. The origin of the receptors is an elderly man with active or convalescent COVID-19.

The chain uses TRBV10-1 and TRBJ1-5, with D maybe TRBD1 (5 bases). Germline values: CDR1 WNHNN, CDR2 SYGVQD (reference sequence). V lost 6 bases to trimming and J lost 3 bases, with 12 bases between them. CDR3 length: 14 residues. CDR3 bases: TGCGCCAGCAGGGGGGGACGGACCAATCAGCCCCAGCATTTT. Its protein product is CASRGGRTNQPQHF.

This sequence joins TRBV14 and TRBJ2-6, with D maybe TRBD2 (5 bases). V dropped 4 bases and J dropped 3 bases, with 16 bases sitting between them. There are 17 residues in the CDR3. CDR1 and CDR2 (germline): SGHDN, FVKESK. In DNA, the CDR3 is TGTGCCAGCAGCCTAAAGGTCGGGGTTTATGGGGCCAACGTCCTGACTTTC. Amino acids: CASSLKVGVYGANVLTF.

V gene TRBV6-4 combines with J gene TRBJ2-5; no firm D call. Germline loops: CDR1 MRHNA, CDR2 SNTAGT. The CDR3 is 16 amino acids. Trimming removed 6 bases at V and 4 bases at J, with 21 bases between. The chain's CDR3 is CASRGMTFAFSETQYF. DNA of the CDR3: TGTGCCAGCAGGGGCATGACGTTCGCGTTTTCAGAGACCCAGTACTTC.

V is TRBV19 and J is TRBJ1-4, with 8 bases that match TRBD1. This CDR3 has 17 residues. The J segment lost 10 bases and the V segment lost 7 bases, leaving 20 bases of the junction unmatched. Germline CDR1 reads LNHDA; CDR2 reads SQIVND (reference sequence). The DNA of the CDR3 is TGTGCCAGTATCGGGACAGGATATTTTACTCAGCAAGGAAAACTGTTTTTT. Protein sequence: CASIGTGYFTQQGKLFF. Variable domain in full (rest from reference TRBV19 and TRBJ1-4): DGGITQSPKYLFRKEGQNVTLSCEQNLNHDAMYWYRQDPGQGLRLIYYSQIVNDFQKGDIAEGYSVSREKKESFPLTVTSAQKNPTAFYLCASIGTGYFTQQGKLFFGSGTQLSVL.

In DNA form, the CDR3 reads TGTGCCAGCAGTTCGGGGGGGGCAACTAATGAAAAACTGTTTTTT. Its translation: CASSSGGATNEKLFF. The V gene is TRBV6-2 or TRBV6-3, the J gene TRBJ1-4; the D gene is possibly TRBD1 (5 bases). The CDR3 has 15 amino acids. V was clipped by 4 bases and J by 0 bases, with 9 bases between them. The germline V gene encodes CDR1 MNHEY and CDR2 SVGEGT.

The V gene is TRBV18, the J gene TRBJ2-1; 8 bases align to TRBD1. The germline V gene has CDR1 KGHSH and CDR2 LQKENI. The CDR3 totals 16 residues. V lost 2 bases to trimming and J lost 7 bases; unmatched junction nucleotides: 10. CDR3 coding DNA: TGTGCCAGCTCACCAAAGAAGCAGGGGGCTTGGAATGAGCAGTTCTTC. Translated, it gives CASSPKKQGAWNEQFF.

This chain's CDR3 is CASSMGGQNLSGYTF. In DNA form, the CDR3 reads TGTGCCAGCAGCATGGGGGGGCAGAACCTGAGTGGCTACACCTTC. This chain connects TRBV28 to TRBJ1-2; D perhaps matches TRBD1 (6 bases). Germline-derived CDR1 and CDR2 are MDHEN and SYDVKM. This CDR3 contains 15 residues. Trimming pared 6 bases from V and 7 bases from J, leaving 21 bases between.

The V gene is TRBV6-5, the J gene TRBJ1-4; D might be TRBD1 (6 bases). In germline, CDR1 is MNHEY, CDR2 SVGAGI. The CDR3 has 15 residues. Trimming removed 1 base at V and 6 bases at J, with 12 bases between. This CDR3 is CASSYWQGNDEKLFF. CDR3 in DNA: TGTGCCAGCAGTTACTGGCAGGGGAACGATGAAAAACTGTTTTTT.

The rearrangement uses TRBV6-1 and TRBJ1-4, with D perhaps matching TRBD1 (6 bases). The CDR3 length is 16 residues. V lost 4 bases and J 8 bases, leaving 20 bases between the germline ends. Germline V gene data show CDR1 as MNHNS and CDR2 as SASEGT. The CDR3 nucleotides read TGTGCCAGCAGTGGATTCACAGGGAGGGTTGAGGAAAAACTGTTTTTT. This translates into CASSGFTGRVEEKLFF.

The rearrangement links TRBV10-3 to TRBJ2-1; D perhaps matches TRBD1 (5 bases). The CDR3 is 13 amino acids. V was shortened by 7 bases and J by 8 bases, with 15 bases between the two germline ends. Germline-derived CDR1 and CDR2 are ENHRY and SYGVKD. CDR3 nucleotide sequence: TGTGCCATCAACCAGGGTAAGGGCTATGAGCAGTTCTTC. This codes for CAINQGKGYEQFF.

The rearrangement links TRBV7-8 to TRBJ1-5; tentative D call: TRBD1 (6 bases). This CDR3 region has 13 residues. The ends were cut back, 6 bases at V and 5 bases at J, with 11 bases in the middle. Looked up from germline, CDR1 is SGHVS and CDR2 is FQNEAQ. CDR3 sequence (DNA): TGTGCCAGCAGTTCGACAGGTTATCAGCCCCAGCATTTT. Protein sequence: CASSSTGYQPQHF.

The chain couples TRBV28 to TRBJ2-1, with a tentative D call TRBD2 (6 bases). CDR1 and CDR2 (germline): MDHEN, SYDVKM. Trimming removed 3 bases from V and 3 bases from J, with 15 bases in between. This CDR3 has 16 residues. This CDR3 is CASSFSGGPIYNEQFF. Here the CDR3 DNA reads TGTGCCAGCAGTTTTTCAGGAGGGCCTATCTACAATGAGCAGTTCTTC.

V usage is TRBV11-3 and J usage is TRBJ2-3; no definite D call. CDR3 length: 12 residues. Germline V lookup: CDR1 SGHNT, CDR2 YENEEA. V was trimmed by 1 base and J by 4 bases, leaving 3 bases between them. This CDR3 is CASSLASDTQYF. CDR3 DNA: TGTGCCAGCAGCTTAGCTTCAGATACGCAGTATTTT. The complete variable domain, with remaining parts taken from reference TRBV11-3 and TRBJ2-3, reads EAGVVQSPRYKIIEKKQPVAFWCNPISGHNTLYWYLQNLGQGPELLIRYENEEAVDDSQLPKDRFSAERLKGVDSTLKIQPAELGDSAVYLCASSLASDTQYFGPGTRLTVL.

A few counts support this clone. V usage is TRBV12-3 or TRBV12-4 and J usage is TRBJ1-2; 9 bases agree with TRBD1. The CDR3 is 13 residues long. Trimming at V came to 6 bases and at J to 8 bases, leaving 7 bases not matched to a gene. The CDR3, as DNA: TGTGCCAGCAGCCACACTACAGGGGGCGGCTACACCTTC. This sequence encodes CASSHTTGGGYTF.

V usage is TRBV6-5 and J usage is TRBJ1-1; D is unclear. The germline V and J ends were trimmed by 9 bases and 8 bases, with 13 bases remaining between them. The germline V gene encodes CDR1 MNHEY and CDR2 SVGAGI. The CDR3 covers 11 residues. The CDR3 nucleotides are TGTGCCAGTAGTCAGGTACCCGAAGCTTTCTTT. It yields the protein CASSQVPEAFF.

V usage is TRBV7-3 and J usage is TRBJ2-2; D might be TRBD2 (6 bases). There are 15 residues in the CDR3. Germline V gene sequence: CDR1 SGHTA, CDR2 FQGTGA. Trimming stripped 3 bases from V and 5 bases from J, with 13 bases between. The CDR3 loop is CASSLGGGETGELFF. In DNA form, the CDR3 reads TGTGCCAGCAGCTTGGGGGGAGGTGAAACCGGGGAGCTGTTTTTT. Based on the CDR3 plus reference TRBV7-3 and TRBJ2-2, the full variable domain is GAGVSQTPSNKVTEKGKYVELRCDPISGHTALYWYRQSLGQGPEFLIYFQGTGAADDSGLPNDRFFAVRPEGSVSTLKIQRTERGDSAVYLCASSLGGGETGELFFGEGSRLTVL.

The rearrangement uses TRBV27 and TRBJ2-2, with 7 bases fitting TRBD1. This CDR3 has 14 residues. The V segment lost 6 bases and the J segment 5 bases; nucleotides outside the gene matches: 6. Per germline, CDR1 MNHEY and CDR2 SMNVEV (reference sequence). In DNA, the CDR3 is TGTGCCAGCAGACCAAGACAGGGAACCGGGGAGCTGTTTTTT. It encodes CASRPRQGTGELFF.

CDR3 sequence reads: CASTPGTGSPYGYTF. CDR3 coding DNA: TGCGCCAGCACCCCCGGGACAGGGTCCCCCTATGGCTACACCTTC. The gene calls are TRBV10-1 and TRBJ1-2, with 9 bases lining up with TRBD1. With V trimmed by 7 bases and J by 4 bases, 10 bases remained unmatched. The CDR3 totals 15 residues. Germline V gene sequence: CDR1 WNHNN, CDR2 SYGVQD (reference sequence).

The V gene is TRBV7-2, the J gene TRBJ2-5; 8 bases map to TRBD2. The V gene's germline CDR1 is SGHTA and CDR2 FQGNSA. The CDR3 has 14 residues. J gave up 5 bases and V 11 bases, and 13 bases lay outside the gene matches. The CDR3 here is CAANYGGAWETQYF. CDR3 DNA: TGTGCCGCAAACTACGGGGGGGCCTGGGAGACCCAGTACTTC.

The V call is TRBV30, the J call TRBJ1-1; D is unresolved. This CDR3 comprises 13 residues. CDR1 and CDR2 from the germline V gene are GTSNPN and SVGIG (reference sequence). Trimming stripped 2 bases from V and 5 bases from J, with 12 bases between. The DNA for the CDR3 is TGTGCCTGGAGTATTAACACGGAGACTGAAGCTTTCTTT. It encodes CAWSINTETEAFF.

The chain's CDR3 is CATSDATSGRTDTQYF. Here the CDR3 DNA reads TGTGCCACCAGTGATGCGACTAGCGGGAGAACAGATACGCAGTATTTT. V usage is TRBV24-1 and J usage is TRBJ2-3, with 12 bases matching TRBD2. Trimming at V came to 3 bases and at J to 3 bases, leaving 3 bases not matched to a gene. There are 16 residues in the CDR3. From germline, CDR1 is KGHDR and CDR2 SFDVKD.

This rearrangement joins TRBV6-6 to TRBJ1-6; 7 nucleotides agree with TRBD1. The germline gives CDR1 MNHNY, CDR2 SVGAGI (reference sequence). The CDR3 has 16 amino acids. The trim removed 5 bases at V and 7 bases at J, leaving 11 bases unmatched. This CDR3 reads CASSRPLGQTNSPLHF. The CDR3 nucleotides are TGTGCCAGCAGTCGACCCCTGGGACAGACGAATTCACCCCTCCACTTT.

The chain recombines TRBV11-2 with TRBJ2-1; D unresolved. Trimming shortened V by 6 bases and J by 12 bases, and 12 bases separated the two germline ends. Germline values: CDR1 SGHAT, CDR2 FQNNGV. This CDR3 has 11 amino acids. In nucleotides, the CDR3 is TGTGCCAGCAGTCCTTCGATCGGGCAGTTCTTC. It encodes CASSPSIGQFF.

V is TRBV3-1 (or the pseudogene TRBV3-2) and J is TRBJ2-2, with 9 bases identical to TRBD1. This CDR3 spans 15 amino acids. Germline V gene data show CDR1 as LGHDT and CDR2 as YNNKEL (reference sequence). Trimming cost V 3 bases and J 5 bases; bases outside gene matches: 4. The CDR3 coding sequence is TGTGCCAGCAGCCAGGGGACAGGGTTTACCGGGGAGCTGTTTTTT. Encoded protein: CASSQGTGFTGELFF.

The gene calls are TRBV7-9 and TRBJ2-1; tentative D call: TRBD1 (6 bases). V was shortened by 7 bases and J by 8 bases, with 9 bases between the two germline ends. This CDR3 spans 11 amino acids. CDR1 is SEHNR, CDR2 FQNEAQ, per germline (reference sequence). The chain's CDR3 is CASNRVDEQFF. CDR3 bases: TGTGCCAGCAACAGGGTCGATGAGCAGTTCTTC.

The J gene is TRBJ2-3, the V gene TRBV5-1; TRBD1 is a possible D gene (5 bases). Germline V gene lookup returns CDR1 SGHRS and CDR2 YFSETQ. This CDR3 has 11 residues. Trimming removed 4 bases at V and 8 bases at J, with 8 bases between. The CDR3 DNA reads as TGCGCCAGCAGCCAGGGTGGTACGCAGTATTTT. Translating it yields CASSQGGTQYF.

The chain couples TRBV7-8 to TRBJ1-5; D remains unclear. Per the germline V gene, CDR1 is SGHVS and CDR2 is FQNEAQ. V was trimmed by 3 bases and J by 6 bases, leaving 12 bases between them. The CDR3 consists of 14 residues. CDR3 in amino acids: CASSFQSLSQPQHF. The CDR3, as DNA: TGTGCCAGCAGCTTTCAATCATTGTCTCAGCCCCAGCATTTT.

Here the CDR3 DNA reads TGTGCCAGCAGTTTCGGGACAGATATATACGAGCAGTACGTC. Translating gives CASSFGTDIYEQYV. The chain has TRBV6-6 and TRBJ2-7, with 7 bases lining up with TRBD1. J gave up 4 bases and V 4 bases, and 7 bases lay outside the gene matches. The CDR3 has 14 amino acids. Germline lookup yields CDR1 MNHNY and CDR2 SVGAGI (reference sequence).